This TCR beta chain was sequenced during a study of PD-1 blockade in classical Hodgkin lymphoma. At the level of the study: Intravenous nivolumab at 3 mg/kg was given to patients every 2 weeks.

Study results and limitations: Later analyses included only patients treated at least 1 year post-ASCT. By C4D1, diversity of CD4+ TCRs had risen significantly, whereas that of CD8+ TCRs had not.

Every patient was affected by relapse after autologous stem cell transplantation, while exposure to brentuximab vedotin was not uniform. Clones were sequenced by immunoSEQ multiplex PCR, and TCRdb holds only the in-frame ones, with some missing. Of 75,000 to 100,000 clones listed, approximately 80% were seen once; the top ten hold around 17%. This clone appeared once. No antigen is known for it. Source: peripheral blood mononuclear cells (PBMCs), taken before the second cycle of nivolumab. This receptor was identified in a human donor with classical Hodgkin lymphoma.

For the CDR3, the DNA is TGTGCCAGCAGGGGAACACAGGCAGGGGGCTTTGGGTATGGCTACACCTTC. Translating gives CASRGTQAGGFGYGYTF. This chain joins TRBV5-4 and TRBJ1-2, with 8 nucleotides matching TRBD1. Germline-derived CDR1 and CDR2 are SGHNT and YYREEE (reference sequence). J was trimmed by 5 bases and V by 5 bases; bases with no gene match: 17. This CDR3 comprises 17 residues. Together with reference TRBV5-4 and TRBJ1-2, the CDR3 gives the full variable domain: ETGVTQSPTHLIKTRGQQVTLRCSSQSGHNTVSWYQQALGQGPQFIFQYYREEENGRGNFPPRFSGLQFPNYSSELNVNALELDDSALYLCASRGTQAGGFGYGYTFGSGTRLTVV.